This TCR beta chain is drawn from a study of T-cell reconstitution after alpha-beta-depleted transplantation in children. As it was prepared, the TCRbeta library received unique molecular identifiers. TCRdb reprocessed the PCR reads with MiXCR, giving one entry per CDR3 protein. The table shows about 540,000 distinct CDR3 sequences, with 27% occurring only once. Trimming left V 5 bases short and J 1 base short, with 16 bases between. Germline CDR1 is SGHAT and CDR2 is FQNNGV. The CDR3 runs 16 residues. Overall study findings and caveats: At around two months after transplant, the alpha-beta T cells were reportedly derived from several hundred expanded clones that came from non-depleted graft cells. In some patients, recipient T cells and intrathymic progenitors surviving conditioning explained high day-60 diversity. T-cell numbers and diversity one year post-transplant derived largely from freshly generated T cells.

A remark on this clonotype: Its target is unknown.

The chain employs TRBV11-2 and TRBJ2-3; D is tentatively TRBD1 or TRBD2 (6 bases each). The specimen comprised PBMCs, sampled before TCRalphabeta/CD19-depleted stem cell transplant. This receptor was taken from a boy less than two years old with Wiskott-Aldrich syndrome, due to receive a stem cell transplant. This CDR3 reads CASSLLGGSGTDTQYF. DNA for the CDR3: TGTGCCAGCAGCCTACTAGGGGGGTCAGGCACAGATACGCAGTATTTT.